These T cell receptor beta chains were read from a single sample in a study of T cell responses to AZD1222 COVID-19 vaccine. Libraries were prepared by immunoSEQ multiplex PCR; TCRdb keeps only in-frame clonotypes and omits some of them. The table includes approximately 150,000 clones, roughly nine tenths detected once. The input for sequencing was peripheral blood, taken 28 days after the second AZD1222 dose. The receptor set was obtained from an adult who received the AZD1222 COVID-19 vaccine. The CDR3 runs from the conserved cysteine through the conserved F or W. Fields, in order: D gene, V gene, J gene, clone size, CDR3 length, CDR3 DNA, CDR3 protein. The D gene is left open where the match is weak. A clone size is listed for some rows: how often the clone was seen (once, few, many), or a class if it is expanded.

d_gene: TRBD2; v_gene: TRBV7-9; j_gene: TRBJ2-5; abundance: few; len: 14; CDR3nt: TGTGCCAGCAGCTTATTACTAGCGGGAGAGACCCAGTACTTC; CDR3aa: CASSLLLAGETQYF
d_gene: .; v_gene: TRBV6-6; j_gene: TRBJ1-1; abundance: .; len: 14; CDR3nt: TGTGCCAGCGGGGCGACAGGTCCCAACACTGAAGCTTTCTTT; CDR3aa: CASGATGPNTEAFF
d_gene: .; v_gene: TRBV20-1; j_gene: TRBJ2-1; abundance: .; len: 11; CDR3nt: TGCAGTGCTAGAGCTTTCTATGAGCAGTTCTTC; CDR3aa: CSARAFYEQFF
d_gene: .; v_gene: TRBV6-2/TRBV6-3; j_gene: TRBJ2-7; abundance: .; len: 12; CDR3nt: TGTGCCAGCAGTCCCCGACTCTTCCAGCAGTACTTC; CDR3aa: CASSPRLFQQYF
d_gene: .; v_gene: TRBV18; j_gene: TRBJ2-2; abundance: .; len: 13; CDR3nt: TGTGCCAGCTCAGTGGGCCCCACCGGGGAGCTGTTTTTT; CDR3aa: CASSVGPTGELFF
d_gene: TRBD1; v_gene: TRBV19; j_gene: TRBJ1-2; abundance: .; len: 14; CDR3nt: TGTGCCAGTAGTAGGGACAGGCGGAACTATGGCTACACCTTC; CDR3aa: CASSRDRRNYGYTF
d_gene: .; v_gene: TRBV24-1; j_gene: TRBJ1-5; abundance: .; len: 14; CDR3nt: TGTGCCACCAGTGACCGGGACATAAATCAGCCCCAGCATTTT; CDR3aa: CATSDRDINQPQHF
d_gene: .; v_gene: TRBV3-1/TRBV3-2; j_gene: TRBJ2-7; abundance: .; len: 14; CDR3nt: TGTGCCAGCAGCCAAGCGGTGGATGACTACGAGCAGTACTTC; CDR3aa: CASSQAVDDYEQYF
d_gene: .; v_gene: TRBV4-1; j_gene: TRBJ1-1; abundance: few; len: 13; CDR3nt: TGCGCCAGCAGCCAAGGACGGGACACTGAAGCTTTCTTT; CDR3aa: CASSQGRDTEAFF
d_gene: TRBD1; v_gene: TRBV24-1; j_gene: TRBJ2-2; abundance: .; len: 16; CDR3nt: TGTGCCACCAGTGATCCCCGACAGGGCTCTTGGGGGGAGCTGTTTTTT; CDR3aa: CATSDPRQGSWGELFF
d_gene: TRBD1; v_gene: TRBV7-3; j_gene: TRBJ1-2; abundance: .; len: 14; CDR3nt: TGTGCCAGCAGCCCTGACAGGGGCGGCTATGGCTACACCTTC; CDR3aa: CASSPDRGGYGYTF
d_gene: .; v_gene: TRBV4-1; j_gene: TRBJ1-5; abundance: few; len: 15; CDR3nt: TGCGCCAGCAGCCAAGATTCAGGGCCGGGTCAGCCCCAGCATTTT; CDR3aa: CASSQDSGPGQPQHF
d_gene: .; v_gene: TRBV6-5; j_gene: TRBJ2-3; abundance: .; len: 14; CDR3nt: TGTGCCAGCAGCCCCTCGGCGCCCGCAGATACGCAGTATTTT; CDR3aa: CASSPSAPADTQYF
d_gene: .; v_gene: TRBV20-1; j_gene: TRBJ1-1; abundance: .; len: 11; CDR3nt: TGCAGTGCTAAAAGACAGAGTCAGGCTTTCTTT; CDR3aa: CSAKRQSQAFF
d_gene: .; v_gene: TRBV5-1; j_gene: TRBJ1-3; abundance: .; len: 14; CDR3nt: TGCGCCAGCAGCTTGGGGGCCGTTGGAAACACCATATATTTT; CDR3aa: CASSLGAVGNTIYF
d_gene: .; v_gene: TRBV10-3; j_gene: TRBJ1-1; abundance: .; len: 16; CDR3nt: TGTGCCATCAGTACAGGGAATGATATGATAAACACTGAAGCTTTCTTT; CDR3aa: CAISTGNDMINTEAFF
d_gene: TRBD2; v_gene: TRBV6-1; j_gene: TRBJ2-5; abundance: .; len: 17; CDR3nt: TGTGCCAGCAGTGAAGGACTAGCGGGAGGATCGGTAGAGACCCAGTACTTC; CDR3aa: CASSEGLAGGSVETQYF
d_gene: .; v_gene: TRBV9; j_gene: TRBJ2-7; abundance: .; len: 15; CDR3nt: TGTGCCAGCAGCTCCCGAACAGGGAGGCCCTACGAGCAGTACTTC; CDR3aa: CASSSRTGRPYEQYF
d_gene: TRBD2; v_gene: TRBV25-1; j_gene: TRBJ2-3; abundance: .; len: 16; CDR3nt: TGTGCCAGCAGCAAACTAGCGGGAGGGCCCTCGGATACGCAGTATTTT; CDR3aa: CASSKLAGGPSDTQYF
d_gene: .; v_gene: TRBV4-3; j_gene: TRBJ1-6; abundance: .; len: 14; CDR3nt: TGCGCCAGCAGCCGGGAAAGATGGCGTTCACCCCTCCACTTT; CDR3aa: CASSRERWRSPLHF
d_gene: TRBD1; v_gene: TRBV4-3; j_gene: TRBJ1-2; abundance: .; len: 15; CDR3nt: TGCGCCAGCAGCCGAACGGGACAGGGGATCTATGGCTACACCTTC; CDR3aa: CASSRTGQGIYGYTF
d_gene: .; v_gene: TRBV28; j_gene: TRBJ2-5; abundance: .; len: 13; CDR3nt: TGTGCCAGCAGTTTCCTCGGGCTGGAGACCCAGTACTTC; CDR3aa: CASSFLGLETQYF
d_gene: .; v_gene: TRBV18; j_gene: TRBJ2-7; abundance: .; len: 14; CDR3nt: TGTGCCAGCTCACCAGCCAGGGGAAAGTACGAGCAGTACTTC; CDR3aa: CASSPARGKYEQYF